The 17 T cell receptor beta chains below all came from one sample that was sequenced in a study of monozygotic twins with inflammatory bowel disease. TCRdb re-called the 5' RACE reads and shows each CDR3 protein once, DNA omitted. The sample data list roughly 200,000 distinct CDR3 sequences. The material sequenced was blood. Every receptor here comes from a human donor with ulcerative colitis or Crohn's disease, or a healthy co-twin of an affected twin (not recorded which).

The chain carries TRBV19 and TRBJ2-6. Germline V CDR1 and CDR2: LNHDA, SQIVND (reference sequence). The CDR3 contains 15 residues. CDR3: CASSITVSGANVLTF.

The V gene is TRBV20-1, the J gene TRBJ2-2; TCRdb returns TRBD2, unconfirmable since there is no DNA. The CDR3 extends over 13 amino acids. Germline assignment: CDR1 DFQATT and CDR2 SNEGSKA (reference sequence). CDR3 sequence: CSARGLAAGELFF.

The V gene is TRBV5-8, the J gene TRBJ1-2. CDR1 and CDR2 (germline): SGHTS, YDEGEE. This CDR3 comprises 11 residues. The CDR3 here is CASKADGGYTF.

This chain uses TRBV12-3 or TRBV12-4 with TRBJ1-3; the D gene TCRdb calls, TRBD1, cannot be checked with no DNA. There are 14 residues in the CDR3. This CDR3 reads CASRRDIPGNTIYF.

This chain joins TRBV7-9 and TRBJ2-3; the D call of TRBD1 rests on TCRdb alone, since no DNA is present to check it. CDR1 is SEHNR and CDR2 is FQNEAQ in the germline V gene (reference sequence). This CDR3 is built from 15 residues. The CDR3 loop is CASSHIRAGGDTQYF.

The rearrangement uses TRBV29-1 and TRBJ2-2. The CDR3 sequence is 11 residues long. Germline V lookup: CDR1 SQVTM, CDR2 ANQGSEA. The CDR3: CSVKNAGELFF.

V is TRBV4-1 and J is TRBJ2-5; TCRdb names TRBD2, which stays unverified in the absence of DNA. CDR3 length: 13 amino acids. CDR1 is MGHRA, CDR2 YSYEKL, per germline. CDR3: CASQGLGRETQYF.

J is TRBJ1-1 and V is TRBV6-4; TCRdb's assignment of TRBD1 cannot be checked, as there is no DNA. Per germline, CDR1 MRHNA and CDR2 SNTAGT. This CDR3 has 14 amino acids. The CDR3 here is CASRAQGWNTEAFF.

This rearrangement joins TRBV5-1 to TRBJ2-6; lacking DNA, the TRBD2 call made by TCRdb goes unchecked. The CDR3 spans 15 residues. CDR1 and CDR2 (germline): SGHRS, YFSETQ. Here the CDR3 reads CASSFVGSGANVLTF.

CDR3 region: CASSSYGGIGFSPLHF. This chain joins TRBV6-5 and TRBJ1-6. The CDR3 loop spans 16 amino acids. Per the germline V gene, CDR1 is MNHEY and CDR2 is SVGAGI.

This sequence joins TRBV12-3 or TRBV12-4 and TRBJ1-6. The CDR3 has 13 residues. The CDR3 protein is CASSLEGFAPLHF.

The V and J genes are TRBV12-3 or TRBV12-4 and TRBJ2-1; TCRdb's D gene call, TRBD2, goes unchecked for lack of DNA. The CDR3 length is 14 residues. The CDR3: CASSLLAGYNEQFF.

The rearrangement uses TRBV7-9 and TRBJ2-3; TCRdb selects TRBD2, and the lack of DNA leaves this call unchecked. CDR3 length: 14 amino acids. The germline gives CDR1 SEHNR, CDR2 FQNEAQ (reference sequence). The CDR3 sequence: CASSLAGGSDTQYF.

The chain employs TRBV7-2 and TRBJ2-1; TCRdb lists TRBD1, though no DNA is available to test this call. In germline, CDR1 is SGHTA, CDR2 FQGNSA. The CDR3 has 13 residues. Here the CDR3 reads CASSTRQDNEQFF.

CDR3 region: CASSQEVGQGSEQYF. This sequence joins TRBV4-3 and TRBJ2-7; as DNA is missing, the TRBD1 call by TCRdb cannot be tested. Germline V CDR1 and CDR2: LGHNA, YSLEER. The CDR3 runs to 15 residues.

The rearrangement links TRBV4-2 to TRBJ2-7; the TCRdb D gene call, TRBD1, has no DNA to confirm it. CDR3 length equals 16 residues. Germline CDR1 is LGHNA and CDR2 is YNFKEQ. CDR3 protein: CASSQDSTGGTYEQYF.

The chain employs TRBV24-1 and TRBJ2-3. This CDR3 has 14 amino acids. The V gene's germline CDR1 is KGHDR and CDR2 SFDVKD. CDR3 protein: CATSDPTDRTTQYF.